The 16 T cell receptor beta chains listed next were all sequenced from one sample in a study of blood T cell repertoires in COVID-19. Libraries were prepared by immunoSEQ multiplex PCR; TCRdb keeps only in-frame clonotypes and omits some of them. This sample has around 87,000 clones, with about nine tenths found just once. The sequencing input was peripheral blood. The source is a man aged 45-65 years with acute or convalescent COVID-19.

J is TRBJ1-5 and V is TRBV5-1; D gene ambiguous. The V and J ends lost 1 base and 0 bases respectively, with 8 bases between them. CDR1 is SGHRS, CDR2 YFSETQ, per germline. The CDR3 covers 15 residues. CDR3 sequence: CASSLSGYSNQPQHF. The CDR3 nucleotides read TGCGCCAGCAGCTTGTCAGGCTATAGCAATCAGCCCCAGCATTTT.

The chain is built from TRBV5-1 and TRBJ2-1; D might be TRBD2 (6 bases). The V and J ends lost 1 base and 8 bases respectively, with 10 bases between them. Germline V CDR1 and CDR2: SGHRS, YFSETQ. CDR3 length: 13 amino acids. CDR3 sequence reads: CASSLITGDEQFF. Here the CDR3 DNA reads TGCGCCAGCAGCTTGATAACGGGAGATGAGCAGTTCTTC.

V gene TRBV7-2 combines with J gene TRBJ1-1, with a weak D call TRBD1 (6 bases). The CDR3 loop spans 14 amino acids. Germline V lookup: CDR1 SGHTA, CDR2 FQGNSA. Trimming took off 5 bases at V and 1 base at J, with 11 bases between the two ends. This CDR3 is CASSALGGNTEAFF. The CDR3 DNA follows: TGTGCCAGCAGCGCCCTAGGGGGGAACACTGAAGCTTTCTTT.

This clone occurred once. J is TRBJ1-1 and V is TRBV7-8; D gene unclear. Germline V gives CDR1 SGHVS, CDR2 FQNEAQ. The CDR3 is 13 residues long. Trimming stripped 7 bases from V and 13 bases from J, with 22 bases between. DNA of the CDR3: TGTGCCAGCACCTCTCAGACCTCGGGGAAAGGTTTCTTT. Protein product: CASTSQTSGKGFF. The full variable domain, completed using reference TRBV7-8 and TRBJ1-1, is GAGVSQSPRYKVAKRGQDVALRCDPISGHVSLFWYQQALGQGPEFLTYFQNEAQLDKSGLPSDRFFAERPEGSVSTLKIQRTQQEDSAVYLCASTSQTSGKGFFGQGTRLTVV.

The rearrangement uses TRBV6-6 and TRBJ1-1; D call uncertain. CDR1 MNHNY and CDR2 SVGAGI come from the germline V gene (reference sequence). V gave up 5 bases and J gave up 0 bases, with 19 bases separating them. The CDR3 contains 17 residues. CDR3 sequence reads: CASSRGAFRTLNTEAFF. CDR3 nucleotide sequence: TGTGCCAGCAGTCGCGGAGCCTTCCGAACCCTGAACACTGAAGCTTTCTTT.

This clone was counted once. The V gene is TRBV2, the J gene TRBJ1-5; 7 bases match TRBD1. V dropped 6 bases and J dropped 11; count of bases not matched to a gene: 16. CDR1 and CDR2 (germline): SNHLY, FYNNEI. The CDR3 length is 15 residues. CDR3 sequence: CASSEGQLRLSAQHF. The CDR3 DNA reads TGTGCCAGCAGCGAGGGACAGCTAAGACTATCGGCCCAGCATTTT. The full variable domain, in which reference TRBV2 and TRBJ1-5 provide the parts outside the CDR3, is EPEVTQTPSHQVTQMGQEVILRCVPISNHLYFYWYRQILGQKVEFLVSFYNNEISEKSEIFDDQFSVERPDGSNFTLKIRSTKLEDSAMYFCASSEGQLRLSAQHFGDGTRLSIL.

V is TRBV7-8 and J is TRBJ1-6; D is possibly TRBD1 (5 bases). CDR1 is SGHVS and CDR2 is FQNEAQ in the germline V gene. The CDR3 covers 16 residues. The ends were cut back, 5 bases at V and 3 bases at J, with 14 bases in the middle. In nucleotides, the CDR3 is TGTGCCAGCAGCGCCCCGACAGTCCTCTATAATTCACCCCTCCACTTT. Translated: CASSAPTVLYNSPLHF.

The chain links TRBV28 to TRBJ2-2; 16 bases agree with TRBD2. The trim removed 5 bases at V and 6 bases at J, leaving 6 bases unmatched. The CDR3 has 17 residues. Germline loops: CDR1 MDHEN, CDR2 SYDVKM. CDR3 protein: CASSHTGTSGGAGELFF. CDR3 in DNA: TGTGCCAGCAGTCACACCGGGACTAGCGGGGGGGCCGGGGAGCTGTTTTTT. The full variable domain, in which reference TRBV28 and TRBJ2-2 provide the parts outside the CDR3, is DVKVTQSSRYLVKRTGEKVFLECVQDMDHENMFWYRQDPGLGLRLIYFSYDVKMKEKGDIPEGYSVSREKKERFSLILESASTNQTSMYLCASSHTGTSGGAGELFFGEGSRLTVL.

The chain has TRBV7-9 and TRBJ2-3; a weak D match, TRBD2 (5 bases). CDR3 length: 14 amino acids. Trimming shortened V by 3 bases and J by 2 bases, and 9 bases separated the two germline ends. Per the germline V gene, CDR1 is SEHNR and CDR2 is FQNEAQ (reference sequence). CDR3 in amino acids: CASSFELDTDTQYF. The CDR3 DNA reads TGTGCCAGCAGCTTTGAACTAGACACAGATACGCAGTATTTT.

The rearrangement uses TRBV19 and TRBJ1-5, with D perhaps TRBD1 (6 bases). V was pared by 7 bases and J by 4 bases, with 11 bases between. CDR3 length: 13 amino acids. Germline V gene sequence: CDR1 LNHDA, CDR2 SQIVND (reference sequence). CDR3 amino acids: CASKEQGNQPQHF. The CDR3 DNA reads as TGTGCCAGTAAGGAACAGGGAAATCAGCCCCAGCATTTT.

The rearrangement links TRBV30 to TRBJ1-2; perhaps TRBD1 as D (5 bases). CDR3 length: 14 amino acids. Per the germline V gene, CDR1 is GTSNPN and CDR2 is SVGIG (reference sequence). V lost 3 bases, J lost 7 bases, and 18 bases lay in between. The CDR3 DNA reads as TGTGCCTGGAGACAAACAGGATTTAACCCTGGCTACACCTTC. Protein: CAWRQTGFNPGYTF.

V is TRBV5-8 and J is TRBJ1-5; D is unclear. The germline V gene encodes CDR1 SGHTS and CDR2 YDEGEE. This CDR3 comprises 14 residues. V dropped 2 bases and J dropped 0 bases, with 6 bases sitting between them. CDR3 sequence: CASSFGSSNQPQHF. The CDR3 region has the DNA TGTGCCAGCAGCTTCGGGAGTAGCAATCAGCCCCAGCATTTT.

The rearrangement joins TRBV18 to TRBJ2-7, with 9 nucleotides matching TRBD2. Per germline, CDR1 KGHSH and CDR2 LQKENI. This CDR3 region has 16 residues. V shed 3 bases, J shed 1 base, and the junction held 7 bases outside the gene matches. The CDR3 protein is CASSPGSGGLSYEQYF. The CDR3 DNA follows: TGTGCCAGCTCACCGGGTAGCGGGGGCCTTTCCTACGAGCAGTACTTC.

V gene TRBV4-2 combines with J gene TRBJ2-2; TRBD2 agrees at 9 bases. This CDR3 is 19 amino acids long. The germline V gene encodes CDR1 LGHNA and CDR2 YNFKEQ. Trimming cost V 0 bases and J 3 bases; bases outside gene matches: 11. For the CDR3, the DNA is TGTGCCAGCAGCCAAGAGGGGACGGGGGCTAGCGGGGACACCGGGGAGCTGTTTTTT. It is translated as CASSQEGTGASGDTGELFF.

This clone was seen a few times. J is TRBJ2-7 and V is TRBV6-5, with 9 bases lining up with TRBD1. Germline-derived CDR1 and CDR2 are MNHEY and SVGAGI. The CDR3 spans 14 residues. V was pared by 8 bases and J by 0 bases, with 5 bases of the junction left unmatched. The CDR3 sequence is CASGRDRVSYEQYF. The CDR3 DNA is TGTGCCAGCGGGAGGGACAGGGTCTCCTACGAGCAGTACTTC.

For the CDR3, the DNA is TGTGCCAGCAGCTCAACCGGGACAGGGTACTCACCCCTCCACTTT. As protein: CASSSTGTGYSPLHF. The chain carries TRBV28 and TRBJ1-6; TRBD1 matches at 9 bases. CDR3 length equals 15 residues. Germline values: CDR1 MDHEN, CDR2 SYDVKM. V dropped 6 bases and J dropped 10; count of bases not matched to a gene: 10.